The clone carrying this TCR beta chain was picked up many times. This entry belongs to a study of Graves' ophthalmopathy and Graves' hyperthyroidism. On the study more broadly: Before any treatment was given, at initial diagnosis, peripheral blood was collected.

The CDR3 extends over 14 amino acids. V trimming: 4 bases; J trimming: 5 bases; junction bases outside the gene matches: 8. Germline CDR1 and CDR2: SGHRS and YFSETQ. RNA served as the template for amplifying TCR beta CDR3 regions. A first-round RT-PCR used HTBI primers, followed by a second-round multiplex PCR. A single record per CDR3 protein comes from TCRdb applying MiXCR to the multiplex PCR reads. The table records hundreds of thousands of distinct CDR3 sequences, roughly 41% of them present only once. The chain uses TRBV5-1 and TRBJ2-5; 7 positions match TRBD1. The material sequenced was peripheral blood. The sequence was obtained from an adult man with Graves' ophthalmopathy. CDR3 residues: CASSAYRGRETQYF. The CDR3 DNA follows: TGCGCCAGCAGCGCTTACAGGGGCCGGGAGACCCAGTACTTC.